This TCR beta chain was identified during a study of metastatic and nonmetastatic thyroid tumors. This clone was observed many times. TCRdb reprocessed the PCR reads via MiXCR. Here the sample spans some 34,000 clones, around 21% being singletons. Each patient went into thyroid surgery without having received any treatment. Germline lookup yields CDR1 DFQATT and CDR2 SNEGSKA (reference sequence). J lost 3 bases, V lost 6 bases, and 11 bases had no gene match. The CDR3 runs 15 residues. Source material: blood. The gene calls are TRBV20-1 and TRBJ2-1; 7 positions agree with TRBD2. This sequence originates from a female donor with papillary thyroid cancer or a benign thyroid nodule (not recorded which). Some clones in this sample may be carry-over from other donors' samples. This CDR3 reads CSAHGASGNYNEQFF. For the CDR3, the DNA is TGCAGTGCCCATGGGGCTAGCGGAAACTACAATGAGCAGTTCTTC.